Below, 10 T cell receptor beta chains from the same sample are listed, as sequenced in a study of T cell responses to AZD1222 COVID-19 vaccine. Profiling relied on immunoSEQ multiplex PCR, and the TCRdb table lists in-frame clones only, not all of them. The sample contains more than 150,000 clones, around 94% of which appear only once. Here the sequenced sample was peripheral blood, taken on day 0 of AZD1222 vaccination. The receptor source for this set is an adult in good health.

As DNA, the CDR3 is TGTGCCAGCAGTTCGACAGGGGTTTTGAACACTGAAGCTTTCTTT. It encodes CASSSTGVLNTEAFF. V gene TRBV6-5 combines with J gene TRBJ1-1; 8 bases fit TRBD1. The CDR3 is 15 amino acids. The trim removed 4 bases at V and 0 bases at J, leaving 4 bases unmatched. In germline, CDR1 is MNHEY, CDR2 SVGAGI.

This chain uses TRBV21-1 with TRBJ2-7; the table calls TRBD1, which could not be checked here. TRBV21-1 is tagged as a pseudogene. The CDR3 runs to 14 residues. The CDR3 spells CASSQGGPFYEQYF. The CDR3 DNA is TGTGCCAGCAGCCAAGGGGGCCCGTTCTACGAGCAGTACTTC.

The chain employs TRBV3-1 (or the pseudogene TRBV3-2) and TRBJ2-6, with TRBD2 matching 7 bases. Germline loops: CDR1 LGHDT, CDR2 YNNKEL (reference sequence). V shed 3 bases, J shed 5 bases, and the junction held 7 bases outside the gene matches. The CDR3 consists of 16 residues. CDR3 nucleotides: TGTGCCAGCAGCCAGGGGGGGATTTTGAGGGCCAACGTCCTGACTTTC. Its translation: CASSQGGILRANVLTF.

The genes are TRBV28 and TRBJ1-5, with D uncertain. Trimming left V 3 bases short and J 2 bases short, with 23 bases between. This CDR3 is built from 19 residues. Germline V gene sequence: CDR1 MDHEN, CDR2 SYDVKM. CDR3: CASSFLFLARGGGNQPQHF. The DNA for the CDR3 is TGTGCCAGCAGTTTTCTCTTTCTCGCTCGGGGAGGAGGCAATCAGCCCCAGCATTTT.

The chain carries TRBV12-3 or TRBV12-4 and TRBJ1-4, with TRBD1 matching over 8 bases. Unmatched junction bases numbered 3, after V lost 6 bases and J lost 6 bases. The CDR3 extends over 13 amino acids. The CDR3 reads CASSDRGDEKLFF. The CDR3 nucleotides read TGTGCCAGCAGCGACAGGGGTGATGAAAAACTGTTTTTT.

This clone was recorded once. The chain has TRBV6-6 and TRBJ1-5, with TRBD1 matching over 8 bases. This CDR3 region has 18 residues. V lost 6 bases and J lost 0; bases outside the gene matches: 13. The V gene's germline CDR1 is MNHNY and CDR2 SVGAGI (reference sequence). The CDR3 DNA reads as TGTGCCAGCAGACGAACAGGGGGAATGTCCCTTAGCAATCAGCCCCAGCATTTT. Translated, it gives CASRRTGGMSLSNQPQHF.

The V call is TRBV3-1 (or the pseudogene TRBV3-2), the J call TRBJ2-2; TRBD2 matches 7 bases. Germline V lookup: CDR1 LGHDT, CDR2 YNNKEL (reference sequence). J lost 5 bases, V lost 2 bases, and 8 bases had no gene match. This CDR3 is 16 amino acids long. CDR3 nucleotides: TGTGCCAGCAGCCAATTTTGGGATAGCGGGACCGGGGAGCTGTTTTTT. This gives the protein CASSQFWDSGTGELFF.

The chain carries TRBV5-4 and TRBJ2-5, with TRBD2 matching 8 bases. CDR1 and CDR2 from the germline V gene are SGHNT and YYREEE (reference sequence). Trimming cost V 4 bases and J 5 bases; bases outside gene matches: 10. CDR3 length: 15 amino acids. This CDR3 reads CASSLGGLEDETQYF. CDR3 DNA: TGTGCCAGCAGCCTCGGGGGACTAGAAGATGAGACCCAGTACTTC.

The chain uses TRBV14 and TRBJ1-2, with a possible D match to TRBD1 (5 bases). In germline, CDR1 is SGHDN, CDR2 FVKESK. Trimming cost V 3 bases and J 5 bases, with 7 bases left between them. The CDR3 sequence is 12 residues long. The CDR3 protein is CASSQGVYGYTF. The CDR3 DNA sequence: TGTGCCAGCAGCCAGGGGGTTTATGGCTACACCTTC.

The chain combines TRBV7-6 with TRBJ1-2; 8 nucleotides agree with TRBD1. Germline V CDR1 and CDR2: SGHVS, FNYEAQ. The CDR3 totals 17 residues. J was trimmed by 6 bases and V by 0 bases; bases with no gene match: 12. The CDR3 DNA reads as TGTGCCAGCAGCTTAGCAATTTACAGGGGGAACGAAAATGGCTACACCTTC. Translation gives CASSLAIYRGNENGYTF.